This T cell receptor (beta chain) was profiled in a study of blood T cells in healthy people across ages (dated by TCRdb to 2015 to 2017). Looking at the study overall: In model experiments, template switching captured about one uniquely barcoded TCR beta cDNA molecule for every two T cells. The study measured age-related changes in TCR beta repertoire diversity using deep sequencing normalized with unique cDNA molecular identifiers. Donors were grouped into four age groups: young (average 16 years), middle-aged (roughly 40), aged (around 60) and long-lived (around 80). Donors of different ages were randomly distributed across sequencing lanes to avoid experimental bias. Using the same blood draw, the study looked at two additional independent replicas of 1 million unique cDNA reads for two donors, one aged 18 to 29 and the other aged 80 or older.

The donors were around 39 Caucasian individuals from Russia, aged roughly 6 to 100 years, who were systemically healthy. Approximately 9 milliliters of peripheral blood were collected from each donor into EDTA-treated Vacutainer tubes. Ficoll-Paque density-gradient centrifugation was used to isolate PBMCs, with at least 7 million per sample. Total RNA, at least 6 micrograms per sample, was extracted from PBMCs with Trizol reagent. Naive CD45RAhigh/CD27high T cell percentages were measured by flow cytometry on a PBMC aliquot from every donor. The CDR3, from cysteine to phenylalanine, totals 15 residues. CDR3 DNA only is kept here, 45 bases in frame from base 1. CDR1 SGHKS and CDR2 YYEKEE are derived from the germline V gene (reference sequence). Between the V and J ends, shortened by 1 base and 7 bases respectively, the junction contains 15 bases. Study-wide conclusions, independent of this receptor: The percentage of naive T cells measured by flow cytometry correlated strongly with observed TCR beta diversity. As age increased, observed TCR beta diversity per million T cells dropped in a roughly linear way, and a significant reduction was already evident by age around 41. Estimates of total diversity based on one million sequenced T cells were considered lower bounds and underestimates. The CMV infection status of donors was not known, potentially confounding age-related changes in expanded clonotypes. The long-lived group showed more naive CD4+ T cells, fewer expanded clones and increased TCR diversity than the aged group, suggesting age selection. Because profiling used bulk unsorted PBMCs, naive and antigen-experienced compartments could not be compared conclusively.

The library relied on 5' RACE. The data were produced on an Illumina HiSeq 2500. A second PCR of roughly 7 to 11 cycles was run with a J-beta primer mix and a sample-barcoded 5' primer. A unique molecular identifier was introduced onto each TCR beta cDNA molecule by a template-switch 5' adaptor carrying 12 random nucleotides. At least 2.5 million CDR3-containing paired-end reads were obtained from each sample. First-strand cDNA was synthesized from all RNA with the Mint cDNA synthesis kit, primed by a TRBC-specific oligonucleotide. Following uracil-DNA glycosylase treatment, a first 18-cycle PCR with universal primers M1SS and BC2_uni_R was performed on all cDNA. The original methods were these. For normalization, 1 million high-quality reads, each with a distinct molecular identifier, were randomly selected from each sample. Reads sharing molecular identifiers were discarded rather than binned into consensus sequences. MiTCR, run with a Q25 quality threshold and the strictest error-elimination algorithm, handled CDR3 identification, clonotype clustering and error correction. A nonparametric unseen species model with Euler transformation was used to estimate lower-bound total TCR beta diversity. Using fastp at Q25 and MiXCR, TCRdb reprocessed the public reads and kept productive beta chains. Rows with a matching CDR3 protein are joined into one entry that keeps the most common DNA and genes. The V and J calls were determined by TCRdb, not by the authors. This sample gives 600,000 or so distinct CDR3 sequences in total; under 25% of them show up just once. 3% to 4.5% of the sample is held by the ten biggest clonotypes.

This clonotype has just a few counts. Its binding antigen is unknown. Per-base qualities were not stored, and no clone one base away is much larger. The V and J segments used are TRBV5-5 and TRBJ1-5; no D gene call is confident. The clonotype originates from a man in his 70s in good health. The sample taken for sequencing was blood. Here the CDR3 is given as CASSLSVGSGQPQHF. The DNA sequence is TGTGCCAGCAGCTTGTCAGTAGGGTCGGGGCAGCCCCAGCATTTT.